This T cell receptor beta chain originates from a study of T cell changes during pregnancy in multiple sclerosis. This clone was picked up a small number of times. The table came from immunoSEQ multiplex PCR; TCRdb's copy has only in-frame clones and leaves some out. In the table there are tens of thousands of clones, around 90% of which are singletons. The V gene's germline CDR1 is MRHNA and CDR2 SNTAGT. The length of the CDR3 is 12 residues. This chain uses TRBV6-4 with TRBJ2-1; the D is unclear. The sample here was CD4+ T cells from peripheral blood mononuclear cells, taken after pregnancy. This TCR was recovered from a female donor in good health, enrolled as a control in a pregnancy study. The CDR3, as DNA: TGTGGTCGGTATAGCTCCTACAATGAGCAGTTCTTC. It is translated as CGRYSSYNEQFF.